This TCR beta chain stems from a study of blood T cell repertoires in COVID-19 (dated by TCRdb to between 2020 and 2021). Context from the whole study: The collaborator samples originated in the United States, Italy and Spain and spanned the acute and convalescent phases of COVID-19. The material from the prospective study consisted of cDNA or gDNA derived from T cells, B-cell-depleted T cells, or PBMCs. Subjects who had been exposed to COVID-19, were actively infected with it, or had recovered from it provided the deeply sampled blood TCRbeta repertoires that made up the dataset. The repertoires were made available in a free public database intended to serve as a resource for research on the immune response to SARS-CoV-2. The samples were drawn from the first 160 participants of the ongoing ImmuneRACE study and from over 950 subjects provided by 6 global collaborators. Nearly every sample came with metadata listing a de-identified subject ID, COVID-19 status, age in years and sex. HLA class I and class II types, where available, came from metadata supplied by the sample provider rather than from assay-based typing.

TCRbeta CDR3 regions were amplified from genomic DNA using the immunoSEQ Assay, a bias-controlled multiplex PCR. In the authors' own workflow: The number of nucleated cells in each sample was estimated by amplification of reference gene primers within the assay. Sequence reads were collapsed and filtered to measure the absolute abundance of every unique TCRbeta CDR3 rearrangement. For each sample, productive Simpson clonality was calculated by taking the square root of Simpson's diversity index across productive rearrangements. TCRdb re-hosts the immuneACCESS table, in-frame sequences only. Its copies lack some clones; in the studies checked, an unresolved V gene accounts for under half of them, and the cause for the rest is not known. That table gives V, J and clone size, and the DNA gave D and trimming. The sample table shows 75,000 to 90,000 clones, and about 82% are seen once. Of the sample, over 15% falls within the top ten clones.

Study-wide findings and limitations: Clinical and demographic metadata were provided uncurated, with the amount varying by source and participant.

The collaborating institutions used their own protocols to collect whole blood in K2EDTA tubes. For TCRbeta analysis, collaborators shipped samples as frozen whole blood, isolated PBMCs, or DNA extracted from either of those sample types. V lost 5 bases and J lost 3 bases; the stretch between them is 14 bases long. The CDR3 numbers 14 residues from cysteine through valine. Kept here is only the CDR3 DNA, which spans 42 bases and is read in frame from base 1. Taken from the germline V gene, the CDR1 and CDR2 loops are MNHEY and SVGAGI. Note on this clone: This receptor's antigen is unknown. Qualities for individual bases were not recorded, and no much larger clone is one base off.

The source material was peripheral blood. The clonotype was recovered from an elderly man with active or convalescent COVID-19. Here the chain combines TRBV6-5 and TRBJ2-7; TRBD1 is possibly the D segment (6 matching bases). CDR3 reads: CASSTRDNNYEQYV. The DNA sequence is TGTGCCAGCAGTACCCGGGACAACAACTACGAGCAGTACGTC.